These 24 T cell receptor beta chains share one sample of origin, sequenced in a study of identical twins' blood T cells. From the 5' RACE reads, TCRdb called clonotypes with MiXCR, one entry per CDR3 protein. The sample carries 350,000 to 400,000 distinct CDR3 sequences, over 25% recorded once. Sequencing used PBMCs. Every receptor here comes from a woman aged 18 to 55 in good health.

The chain uses TRBV20-1 and TRBJ2-3; 11 positions match TRBD2. CDR1 is DFQATT, CDR2 SNEGSKA, per germline (reference sequence). The CDR3 runs 15 residues. V lost 5 bases to trimming and J lost 2 bases; unmatched junction nucleotides: 6. CDR3 sequence: CSALSGGADTDTQYF. DNA for the CDR3: TGCAGTGCTCTTAGCGGGGGGGCCGACACAGATACGCAGTATTTT.

This clonotype was seen more than once but under ten times. The chain couples TRBV29-1 to TRBJ2-3; 12 positions agree with TRBD2. V dropped 7 bases and J dropped 0; count of bases not matched to a gene: 11. The CDR3 is 17 amino acids. The V gene's germline CDR1 is SQVTM and CDR2 ANQGSEA. DNA of the CDR3: TGCAGCGCCTCCGGACTAGCGGGGAGTTCTAGCACAGATACGCAGTATTTT. This translates into CSASGLAGSSSTDTQYF.

This clonotype has more than one count but fewer than ten. The V gene is TRBV29-1, the J gene TRBJ1-3; D is unresolved. The CDR3 has 17 residues. Trimming left V 4 bases short and J 0 bases short, with 19 bases between. CDR1 is SQVTM and CDR2 is ANQGSEA in the germline V gene. The chain's CDR3 is CSVVGRASRDSGNTIYF. The DNA for the CDR3 is TGCAGCGTTGTGGGTCGTGCCTCGAGGGACTCTGGAAACACCATATATTTT.

V gene TRBV20-1 combines with J gene TRBJ2-7; D is undetermined. Germline V gene data show CDR1 as DFQATT and CDR2 as SNEGSKA (reference sequence). Trimming took 0 bases from V and 7 from J, leaving 10 bases between them. This CDR3 region has 12 residues. CDR3 in DNA: TGCAGTGCTAGAGATGGGATCAGTGAGCAGTACTTC. Translating it yields CSARDGISEQYF.

Comments on this clonotype: The junction departs from germline at one end; a sequencing error may be responsible. The V gene is TRBV20-1, the J gene TRBJ1-1, with unresolved D. The CDR3 is made up of 11 amino acids. Germline CDR1 DFQATT, CDR2 SNEGSKA (reference sequence). The CDR3 coding sequence is TGCAGTGCTAGAGACGGCCCTGAAACTTTCTTT. Its translation: CSARDGPETFF.

This clonotype was detected a few times. J is TRBJ2-3 and V is TRBV6-1; the match to TRBD2 covers 7 bases. The CDR3 consists of 17 residues. CDR1 and CDR2 from the germline V gene are MNHNS and SASEGT. V lost 3 bases, J lost 0 bases, and 9 bases stayed unmatched. The CDR3 spells CASSDEIAGTSTDTQYF. The CDR3 DNA sequence: TGTGCCAGCAGTGACGAGATAGCGGGTACTAGCACAGATACGCAGTATTTT.

The V and J genes are TRBV2 and TRBJ1-2, with D unclear. Trimming cost V 4 bases and J 0 bases, with 6 bases left between them. CDR3 length: 13 residues. Germline assignment: CDR1 SNHLY and CDR2 FYNNEI. CDR3 residues: CASSGEPNYGYTF. DNA for the CDR3: TGTGCCAGCAGTGGGGAGCCTAACTATGGCTACACCTTC.

The rearrangement uses TRBV20-1 and TRBJ2-7, with a weak D call TRBD2 (5 bases). This CDR3 contains 13 residues. V gave up 2 bases and J gave up 3 bases, with 11 bases separating them. Germline CDR1 DFQATT, CDR2 SNEGSKA (reference sequence). The CDR3: CSARSFRDYEQYF. The CDR3 nucleotides read TGCAGTGCTAGATCGTTTCGGGACTACGAGCAGTACTTC.

There are a few counts of this clonotype. J is TRBJ1-2 and V is TRBV7-2; TRBD1 aligns across 9 bases. CDR1 SGHTA and CDR2 FQGNSA come from the germline V gene. V was clipped by 1 base and J by 2 bases; unmatched bases: 2. The CDR3 length is 15 residues. CDR3 nucleotide sequence: TGTGCCAGCAGCTTAGGGGGGACAGGGAACTATGGCTACACCTTC. Residues: CASSLGGTGNYGYTF.

In the case of this clonotype: This clone may be a read error of a much larger clone one base away. The chain is built from TRBV10-3 and TRBJ2-3; TRBD2 agrees at 7 bases. The CDR3 extends over 17 amino acids. The junction had 17 bases not matched to a gene; V was cut back by 6 bases and J by 5 bases. Germline V gene lookup returns CDR1 ENHRY and CDR2 SYGVKD. The CDR3 loop reads CAISLGTTELAGDTQYF. The CDR3 coding sequence is TGTGCCATCAGCCTCGGTACTACCGAATTAGCGGGAGATACGCAGTATTTT.

This chain connects TRBV10-2 to TRBJ1-2; D might be TRBD1 (6 bases). Germline values: CDR1 WSHSY, CDR2 SAAADI. This CDR3 has 13 amino acids. The germline V and J ends were trimmed by 5 bases and 8 bases, with 15 bases remaining between them. CDR3: CASSLQGREGYTF. The CDR3, as DNA: TGCGCCAGCAGTTTACAGGGAAGGGAAGGCTACACCTTC.

V is TRBV5-1 and J is TRBJ2-7; 8 bases line up with TRBD2. This CDR3 has 15 amino acids. CDR1 SGHRS and CDR2 YFSETQ come from the germline V gene. After removal of 2 bases from V and 3 bases from J, the junction contained 7 bases not matched to a gene. The CDR3 sequence is CASSLFIREGYEQYF. The CDR3 DNA reads TGCGCCAGCAGCTTATTTATCCGGGAGGGCTACGAGCAGTACTTC.

This clonotype showed up many times. The chain joins TRBV7-2 to TRBJ1-3, with D unclear. The V gene lost 3 bases and the J gene lost 1 base, with 1 base spanning the gap. The CDR3 extends over 12 amino acids. The germline V gene encodes CDR1 SGHTA and CDR2 FQGNSA. This CDR3 is CASSFSGNTIYF. The CDR3, as DNA: TGTGCCAGCAGCTTTTCTGGAAACACCATATATTTT.

This clonotype was counted a few times. The CDR3 DNA reads as TGTGCCAGCATGGGTAGCGGGGTAAACAATGAGCAGTTCTTC. This sequence encodes CASMGSGVNNEQFF. The genes are TRBV9 and TRBJ2-1; 8 nucleotides agree with TRBD2. There are 14 residues in the CDR3. CDR1 is SGDLS, CDR2 YYNGEE, per germline. V was pared by 6 bases and J by 5 bases, with 7 bases of the junction left unmatched. The variable domain in full, with the rest retrieved from reference TRBV9 and TRBJ2-1, is DSGVTQTPKHLITATGQRVTLRCSPRSGDLSVYWYQQSLDQGLQFLIQYYNGEERAKGNILERFSAQQFPDLHSELNLSSLELGDSALYFCASMGSGVNNEQFFGPGTRLTVL.

There are many counts of this clonotype. This chain joins TRBV12-3 or TRBV12-4 and TRBJ2-7, with D unclear. The V end lost 2 bases, the J end lost 10 bases, and 9 bases lay between the germline ends. This CDR3 has 11 residues. The CDR3 coding sequence is TGTGCCAGCAGTTTAAACCGCCATCAGTACTTC. Protein product: CASSLNRHQYF.

This clonotype was observed a handful of times. The rearrangement joins TRBV10-3 to TRBJ2-5; D is undetermined. The CDR3 length is 14 residues. Germline V gene lookup returns CDR1 ENHRY and CDR2 SYGVKD. The ends were cut back, 0 bases at V and 1 base at J, with 6 bases in the middle. The CDR3 region is CAISESRAQETQYF. The CDR3 nucleotides read TGTGCCATCAGTGAGTCCCGGGCCCAAGAGACCCAGTACTTC.

The count of this clonotype is one. With a much larger clone just one base away, this may be a read error. This is likely a read error, given that the CDR3 carries no conserved phenylalanine or tryptophan at its end. V gene TRBV20-1 combines with J gene TRBJ1-2, with 7 nucleotides matching TRBD1. Looked up from germline, CDR1 is DFQATT and CDR2 is SNEGSKA (reference sequence). The V and J ends lost 4 bases and 3 bases, in that order; junction bases with no gene match: 11. The CDR3 runs 15 residues. The CDR3 DNA follows: TGCAGTGCTACTACCCAGTACAGGGGAGACTATGGCTACACCCTC. Translated, it gives CSATTQYRGDYGYTL.

This clonotype was detected a few times. The chain recombines TRBV20-1 with TRBJ2-2, with TRBD1 matching 9 bases. The CDR3 totals 16 residues. Germline V gene lookup returns CDR1 DFQATT and CDR2 SNEGSKA (reference sequence). Trimming at V came to 2 bases and at J to 3 bases, leaving 7 bases not matched to a gene. The CDR3 DNA reads TGCAGTGCTAGAATACCGGGACAGGGTCACACCGGGGAGCTGTTTTTT. Encoded protein: CSARIPGQGHTGELFF.

This clonotype has just a few counts. The V call is TRBV20-1, the J call TRBJ2-1; perhaps TRBD2 as D (5 bases). CDR1 and CDR2 from the germline V gene are DFQATT and SNEGSKA (reference sequence). Trimming pared 3 bases from V and 0 bases from J, leaving 15 bases between. This CDR3 has 16 amino acids. The CDR3 is CSAREPGTSSYNEQFF. CDR3 in DNA: TGCAGTGCTAGGGAACCGGGAACTAGCTCCTACAATGAGCAGTTCTTC.

Concerning this clonotype itself: At one boundary the junction diverges from the germline segment, which might be a read error. The rearrangement joins TRBV7-2 to TRBJ2-7, with D uncertain. The CDR3 has 11 amino acids. CDR1 and CDR2 (germline): SGHTA, FQGNSA. The CDR3 region is CASSLAYGQYF. CDR3 sequence (DNA): TGTGCCAGCAGCTTAGCGTACGGGCAGTACTTC.

This sequence joins TRBV18 and TRBJ1-2; D uncertain. This CDR3 is 13 amino acids long. The V end was cut by 3 bases, the J end by 0 bases, with 5 bases between. Germline V CDR1 and CDR2: KGHSH, LQKENI. The CDR3 sequence is CASSPDANYGYTF. The CDR3 region has the DNA TGTGCCAGCTCACCGGACGCTAACTATGGCTACACCTTC.

About this clonotype: Being one base from a much bigger clone, this may be a read error. CDR3 protein: CASLPGAGNSGHTF. CDR3 bases: TGTGCCAGTCTCCCCGGGGCAGGGAATAGTGGCCACACCTTC. The genes are TRBV19 and TRBJ1-2; D might be TRBD1 (5 bases). The length of the CDR3 is 14 residues. Germline V gene sequence: CDR1 LNHDA, CDR2 SQIVND (reference sequence).

The chain couples TRBV14 to TRBJ2-1, with 10 bases aligning to TRBD2. The germline V gene encodes CDR1 SGHDN and CDR2 FVKESK. The CDR3 has 16 residues. The J segment lost 8 bases and the V segment lost 2 bases, leaving 9 bases of the junction unmatched. CDR3 nucleotides: TGTGCCAGCAGCCAAAGGACTAGCGGACCATGGGATGAGCAGTTCTTC. Protein product: CASSQRTSGPWDEQFF.

Concerning this clonotype: This may be a read error, as it is one base from a much larger clone. The gene calls are TRBV20-1 and TRBJ1-6, with no clear D. Per the germline V gene, CDR1 is DFQATT and CDR2 is SNEGSKA (reference sequence). V was pared by 6 bases and J by 0 bases, with 15 bases between. The CDR3 runs to 16 residues. As DNA, the CDR3 is TGCAGTGCCACCGTGGTCTCCCGCTCCTATAATTCACCCCTCCACTTT. Protein sequence: CSATVVSRSYNSPLHF.